What follows describes a single T cell receptor beta chain. TCR alpha and TCR beta cDNA libraries with sample barcodes and UMIs came from 5'RACE using constant-segment primers. A single record per CDR3 protein comes from TCRdb applying MiXCR to the 5' RACE reads. The sample has around 180,000 distinct CDR3 sequences; under 20% are singletons. CDR3 size: 17 residues. The germline gives CDR1 DFQATT, CDR2 SNEGSKA (reference sequence). Trimming stripped 0 bases from V and 7 bases from J, with 22 bases between. The data were obtained in a study of T-cell memory formation after mild COVID-19. This clonotype originated in an adult woman who had mild COVID-19 (a few samples of this study predate the infection). Cell type and time point are not known. The chain combines TRBV20-1 with TRBJ2-1, with D maybe TRBD2 (5 bases). What was sequenced was PBMCs or a T cell subset sorted from them (not recorded which). The CDR3 sequence: CSARDRRLLLFGNEQFF. The CDR3 nucleotides are TGCAGTGCTAGAGATAGGAGGCTACTCCTATTTGGTAATGAGCAGTTCTTC.